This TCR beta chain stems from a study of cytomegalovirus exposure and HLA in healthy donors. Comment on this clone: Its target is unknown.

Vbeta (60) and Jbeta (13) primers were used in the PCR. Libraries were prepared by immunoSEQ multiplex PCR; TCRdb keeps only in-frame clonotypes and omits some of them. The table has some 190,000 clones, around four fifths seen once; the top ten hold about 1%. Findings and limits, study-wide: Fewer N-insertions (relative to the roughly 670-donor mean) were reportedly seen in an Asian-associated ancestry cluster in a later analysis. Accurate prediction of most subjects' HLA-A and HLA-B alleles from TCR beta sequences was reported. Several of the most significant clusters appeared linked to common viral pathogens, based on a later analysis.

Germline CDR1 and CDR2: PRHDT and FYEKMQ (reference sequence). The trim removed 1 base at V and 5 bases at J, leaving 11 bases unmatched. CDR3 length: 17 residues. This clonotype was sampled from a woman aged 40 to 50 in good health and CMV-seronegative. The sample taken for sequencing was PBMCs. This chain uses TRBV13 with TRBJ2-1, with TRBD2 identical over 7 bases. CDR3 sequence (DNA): TGTGCCAGCAGCTTAGCCGGACTAGGGGCGAGGAACAATGAGCAGTTCTTC. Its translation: CASSLAGLGARNNEQFF.